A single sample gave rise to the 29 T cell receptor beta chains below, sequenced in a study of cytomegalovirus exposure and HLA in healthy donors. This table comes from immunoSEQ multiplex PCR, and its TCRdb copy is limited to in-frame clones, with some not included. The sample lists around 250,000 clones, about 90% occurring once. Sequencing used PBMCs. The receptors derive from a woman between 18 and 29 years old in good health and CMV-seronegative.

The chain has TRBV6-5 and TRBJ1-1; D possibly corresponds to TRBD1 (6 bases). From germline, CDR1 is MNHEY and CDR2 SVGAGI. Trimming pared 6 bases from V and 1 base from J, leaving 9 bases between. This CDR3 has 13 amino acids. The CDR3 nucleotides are TGTGCCAGCAGCCAGGGGAGGAACACTGAAGCTTTCTTT. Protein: CASSQGRNTEAFF.

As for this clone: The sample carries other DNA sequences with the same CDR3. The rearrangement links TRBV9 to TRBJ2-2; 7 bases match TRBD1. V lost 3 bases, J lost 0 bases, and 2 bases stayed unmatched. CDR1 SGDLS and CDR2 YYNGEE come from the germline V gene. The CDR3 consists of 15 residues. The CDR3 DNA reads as TGTGCCAGCAGCGCCGGGACAGCGAACACCGGGGAGCTGTTTTTT. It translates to CASSAGTANTGELFF.

CDR3 nucleotide sequence: TGCAGCGTTGAGGCAGGGGGCCGTACCGGGGAGCTGTTTTTT. Its translation is CSVEAGGRTGELFF. V usage is TRBV29-1 and J usage is TRBJ2-2; 8 bases align to TRBD1. The CDR3 has 14 residues. V lost 3 bases, J lost 5 bases, and 5 bases stayed unmatched. Germline V gene lookup returns CDR1 SQVTM and CDR2 ANQGSEA.

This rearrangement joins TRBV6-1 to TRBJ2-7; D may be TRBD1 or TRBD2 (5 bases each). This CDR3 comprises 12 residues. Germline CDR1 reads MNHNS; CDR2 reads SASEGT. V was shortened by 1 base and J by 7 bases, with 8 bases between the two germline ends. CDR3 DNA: TGTGCCAGCAGTGAAGGACAGCGGGAGCAGTACGTC. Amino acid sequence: CASSEGQREQYV.

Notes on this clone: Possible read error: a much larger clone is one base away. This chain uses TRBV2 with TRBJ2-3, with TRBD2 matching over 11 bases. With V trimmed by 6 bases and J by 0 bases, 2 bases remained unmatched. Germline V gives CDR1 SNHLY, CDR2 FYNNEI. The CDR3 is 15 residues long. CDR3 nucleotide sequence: TGTGCCAGCAGCAGACTAGCGGGGAGCACAGATACGCAGTATTTT. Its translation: CASSRLAGSTDTQYF.

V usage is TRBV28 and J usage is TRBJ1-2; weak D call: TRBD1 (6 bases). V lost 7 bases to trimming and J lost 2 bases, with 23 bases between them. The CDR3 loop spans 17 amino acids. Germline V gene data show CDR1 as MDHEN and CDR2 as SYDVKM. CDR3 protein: CASTYAPSGTQNYGYTF. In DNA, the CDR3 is TGTGCCAGCACATATGCCCCGTCCGGGACACAGAACTATGGCTACACCTTC.

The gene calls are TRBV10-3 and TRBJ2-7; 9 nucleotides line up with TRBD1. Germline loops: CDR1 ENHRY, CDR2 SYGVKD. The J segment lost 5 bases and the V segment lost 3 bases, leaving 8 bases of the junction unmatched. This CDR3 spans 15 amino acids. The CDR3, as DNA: TGTGCCATCAGTGATACAGGGGGCGGGTGGCACGAGCAGTACGTC. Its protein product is CAISDTGGGWHEQYV.

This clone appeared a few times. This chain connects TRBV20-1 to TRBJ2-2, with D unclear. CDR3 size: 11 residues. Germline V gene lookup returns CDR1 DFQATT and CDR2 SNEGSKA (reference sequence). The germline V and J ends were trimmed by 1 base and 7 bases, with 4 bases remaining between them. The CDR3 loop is CSARVHGELFF. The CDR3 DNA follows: TGCAGTGCTAGAGTACACGGGGAGCTGTTTTTT.

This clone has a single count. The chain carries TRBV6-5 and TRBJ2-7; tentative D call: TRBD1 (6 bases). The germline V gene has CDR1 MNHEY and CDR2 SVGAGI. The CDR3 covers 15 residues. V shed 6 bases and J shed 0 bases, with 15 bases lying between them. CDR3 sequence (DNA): TGTGCCAGCAGGGAGGACAGCAGTGGCTCCTACGAGCAGTACTTC. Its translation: CASREDSSGSYEQYF.

CDR3 nucleotide sequence: TGTGCCACCAGCAATATCACAGATACGCAGTATTTT. Its translation is CATSNITDTQYF. The chain links TRBV15 to TRBJ2-3; no reliable D call. Germline values: CDR1 LNHNV, CDR2 YYDKDF (reference sequence). V was shortened by 4 bases and J by 2 bases, with 4 bases between the two germline ends. The CDR3 is 12 residues long.

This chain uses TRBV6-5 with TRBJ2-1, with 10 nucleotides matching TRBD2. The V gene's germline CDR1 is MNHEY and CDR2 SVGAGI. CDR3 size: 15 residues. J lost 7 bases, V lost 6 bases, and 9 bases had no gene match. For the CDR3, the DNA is TGTGCCAGCAGGCAAGCGGGGGGGCCGGGGAATGAGCAGTTCTTC. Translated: CASRQAGGPGNEQFF.

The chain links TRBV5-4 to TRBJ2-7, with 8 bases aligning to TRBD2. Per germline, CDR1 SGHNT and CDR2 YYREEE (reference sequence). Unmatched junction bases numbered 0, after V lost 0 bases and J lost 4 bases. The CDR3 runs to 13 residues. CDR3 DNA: TGTGCCAGCAGCTTGGCTAGCGGGTACGAGCAGTACGTC. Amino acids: CASSLASGYEQYV.

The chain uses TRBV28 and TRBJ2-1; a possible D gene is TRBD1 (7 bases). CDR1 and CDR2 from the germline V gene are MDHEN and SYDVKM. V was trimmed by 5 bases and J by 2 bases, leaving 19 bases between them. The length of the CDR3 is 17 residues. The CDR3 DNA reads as TGTGCCAGCAGTGTAAACCCCAGGGGGGCAGCCTACAATGAGCAGTTCTTC. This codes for CASSVNPRGAAYNEQFF.

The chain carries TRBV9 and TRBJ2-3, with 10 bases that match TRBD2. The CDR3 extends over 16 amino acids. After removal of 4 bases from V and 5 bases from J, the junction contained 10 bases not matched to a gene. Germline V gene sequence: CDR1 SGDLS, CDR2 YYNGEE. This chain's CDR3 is CASSSRSGGARDTQYF. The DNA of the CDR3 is TGTGCCAGCAGCTCCCGGAGCGGGGGGGCCAGAGATACGCAGTATTTT.

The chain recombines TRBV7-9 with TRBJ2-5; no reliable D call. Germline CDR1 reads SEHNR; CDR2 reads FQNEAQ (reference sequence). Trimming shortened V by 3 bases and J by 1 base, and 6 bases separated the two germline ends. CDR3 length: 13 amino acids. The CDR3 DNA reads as TGTGCCAGCAGCTTCCTAGGCCAAGAGACCCAGTACTTC. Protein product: CASSFLGQETQYF.

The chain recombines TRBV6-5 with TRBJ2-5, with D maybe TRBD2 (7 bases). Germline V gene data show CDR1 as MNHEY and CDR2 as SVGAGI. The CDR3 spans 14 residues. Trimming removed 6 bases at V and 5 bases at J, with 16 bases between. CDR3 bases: TGTGCCAGCAGCATAGGGGGGGCGGGCGAGACCCAGTACTTC. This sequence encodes CASSIGGAGETQYF.

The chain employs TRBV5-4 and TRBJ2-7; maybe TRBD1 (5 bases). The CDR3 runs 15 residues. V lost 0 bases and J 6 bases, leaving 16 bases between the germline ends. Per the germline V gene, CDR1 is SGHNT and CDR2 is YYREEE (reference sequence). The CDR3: CASSLERKGLIEQYF. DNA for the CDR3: TGTGCCAGCAGCTTGGAACGAAAGGGGCTAATCGAGCAGTACTTC.

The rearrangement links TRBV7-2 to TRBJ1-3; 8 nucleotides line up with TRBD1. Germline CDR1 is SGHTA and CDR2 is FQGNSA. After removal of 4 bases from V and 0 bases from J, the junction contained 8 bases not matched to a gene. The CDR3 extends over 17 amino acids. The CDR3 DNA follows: TGTGCCAGCAGCTACCAGGGACAGGCAAGCTCTGGAAACACCATATATTTT. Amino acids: CASSYQGQASSGNTIYF.

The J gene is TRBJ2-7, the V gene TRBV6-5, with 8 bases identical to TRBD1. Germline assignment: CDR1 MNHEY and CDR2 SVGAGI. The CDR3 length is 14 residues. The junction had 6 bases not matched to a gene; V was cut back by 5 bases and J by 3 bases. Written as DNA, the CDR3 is TGTGCCAGCAGTACCGGGACAGGATTCTACGAGCAGTACTTC. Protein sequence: CASSTGTGFYEQYF.

The chain's CDR3 is CASSLARSYGYTF. The CDR3 region has the DNA TGTGCCAGCAGCTTGGCCAGGTCATATGGCTACACCTTC. This chain uses TRBV7-9 with TRBJ1-2; D is unresolved. The germline V gene has CDR1 SEHNR and CDR2 FQNEAQ (reference sequence). V was clipped by 3 bases and J by 5 bases, with 10 bases between them. The CDR3 is 13 amino acids.

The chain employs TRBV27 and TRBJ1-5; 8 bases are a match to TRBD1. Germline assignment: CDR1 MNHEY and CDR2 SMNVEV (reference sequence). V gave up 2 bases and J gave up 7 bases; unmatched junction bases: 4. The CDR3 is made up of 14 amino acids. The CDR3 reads CASSLDRGNQPQHF. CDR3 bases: TGTGCCAGCAGTTTAGACAGGGGAAACCAGCCCCAGCATTTT.

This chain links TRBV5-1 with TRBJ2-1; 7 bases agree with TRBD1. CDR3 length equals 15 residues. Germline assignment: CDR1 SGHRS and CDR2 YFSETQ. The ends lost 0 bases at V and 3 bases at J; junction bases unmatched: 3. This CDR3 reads CASSLVGGDYNEQFF. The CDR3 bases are TGCGCCAGCAGCTTGGTAGGGGGCGACTACAATGAGCAGTTCTTC.

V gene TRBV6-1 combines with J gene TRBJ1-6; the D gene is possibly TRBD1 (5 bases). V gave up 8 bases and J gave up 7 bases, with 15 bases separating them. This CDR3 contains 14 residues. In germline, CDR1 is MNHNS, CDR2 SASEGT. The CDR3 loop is CASRPDMRNSPLHF. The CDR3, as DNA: TGTGCCAGCCGGCCGGACATGAGGAATTCACCCCTCCACTTT.

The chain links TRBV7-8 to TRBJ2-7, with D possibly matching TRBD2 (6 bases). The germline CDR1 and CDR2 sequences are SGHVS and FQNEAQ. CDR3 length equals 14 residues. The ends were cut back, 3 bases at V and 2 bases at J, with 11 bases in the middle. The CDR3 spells CASSFGGITYEQYF. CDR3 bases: TGTGCCAGCAGCTTCGGGGGAATAACCTACGAGCAGTACTTC.

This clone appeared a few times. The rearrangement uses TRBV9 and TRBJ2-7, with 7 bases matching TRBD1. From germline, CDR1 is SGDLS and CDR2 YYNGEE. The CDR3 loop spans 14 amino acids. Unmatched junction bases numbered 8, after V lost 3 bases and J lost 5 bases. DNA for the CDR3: TGTGCCAGCAGCGCCACAGGGGTGGGAAACGAGCAGTACTTC. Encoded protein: CASSATGVGNEQYF.

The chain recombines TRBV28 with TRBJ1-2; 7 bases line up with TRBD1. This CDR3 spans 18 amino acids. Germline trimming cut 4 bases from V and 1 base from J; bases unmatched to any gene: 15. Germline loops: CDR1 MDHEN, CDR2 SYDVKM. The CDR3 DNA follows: TGTGCCAGCAGTTCCCACAGGGGACCCTTTTACCTTAACTATGGCTACACCTTC. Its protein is CASSSHRGPFYLNYGYTF.

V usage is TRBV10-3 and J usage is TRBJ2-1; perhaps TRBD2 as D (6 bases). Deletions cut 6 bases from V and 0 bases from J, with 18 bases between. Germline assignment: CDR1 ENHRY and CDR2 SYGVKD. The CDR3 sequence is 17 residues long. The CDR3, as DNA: TGTGCCATCAGGGACCCCTTTGCGGGGAGCTCCTACAATGAGCAGTTCTTC. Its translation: CAIRDPFAGSSYNEQFF.

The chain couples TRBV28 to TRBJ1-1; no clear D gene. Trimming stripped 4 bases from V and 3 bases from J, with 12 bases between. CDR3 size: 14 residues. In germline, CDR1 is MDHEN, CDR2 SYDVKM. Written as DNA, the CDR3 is TGTGCCAGCAGTTCTCCGGGAAAGGACACTGAAGCTTTCTTT. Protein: CASSSPGKDTEAFF.

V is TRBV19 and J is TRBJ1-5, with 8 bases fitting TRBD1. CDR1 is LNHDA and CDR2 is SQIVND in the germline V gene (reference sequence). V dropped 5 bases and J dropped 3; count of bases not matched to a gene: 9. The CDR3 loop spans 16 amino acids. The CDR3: CASSLQGGGLNQPQHF. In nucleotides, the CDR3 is TGTGCCAGTAGTTTACAGGGGGGGGGCCTCAATCAGCCCCAGCATTTT.